This passage covers 16 T cell receptor beta chains from one sample sequenced in a study of blood T cell repertoires in COVID-19. Using immunoSEQ multiplex PCR, the repertoire was profiled, and TCRdb retains in-frame clones only, with some absent. The sample yields some 210,000 clones, roughly four fifths seen once. The sample consisted of peripheral blood. The receptors here all came from a woman in her thirties or forties with acute or convalescent COVID-19.

DNA of the CDR3: TGCGCCAGCAGTGACAGGGGGAGAAATTCACCCCTCCACTTT. It specifies CASSDRGRNSPLHF. The V gene is TRBV10-1, the J gene TRBJ1-6; TRBD1 aligns across 7 bases. V trimming: 3 bases; J trimming: 7 bases; junction bases outside the gene matches: 3. The CDR3 loop spans 14 amino acids. The germline CDR1 and CDR2 sequences are WNHNN and SYGVQD (reference sequence).

The chain joins TRBV3-1 (or the pseudogene TRBV3-2) to TRBJ2-1; 12 bases are shared with TRBD2. The trim removed 1 base at V and 6 bases at J, leaving 4 bases unmatched. Germline assignment: CDR1 LGHDT and CDR2 YNNKEL (reference sequence). The CDR3 has 16 residues. For the CDR3, the DNA is TGTGCCAGCAGCCAAGCCGCACTAGCGGGAGGCAATGAGCAGTTCTTC. Its translation: CASSQAALAGGNEQFF.

This rearrangement joins TRBV7-8 to TRBJ2-5, with TRBD1 matching over 8 bases. J lost 5 bases, V lost 5 bases, and 4 bases had no gene match. This CDR3 is 13 amino acids long. Germline CDR1 reads SGHVS; CDR2 reads FQNEAQ. CDR3 in amino acids: CASSGRTGETQYF. The CDR3 region has the DNA TGTGCCAGCAGCGGACGGACAGGGGAGACCCAGTACTTC.

Only one count was recorded for this clone. The chain combines TRBV27 with TRBJ2-7; 13 bases align to TRBD2. CDR1 is MNHEY, CDR2 SMNVEV, per germline (reference sequence). The ends lost 6 bases at V and 4 bases at J; junction bases unmatched: 6. This CDR3 is 15 amino acids long. CDR3 coding DNA: TGTGCCAGCAGGGGACTAGCGGGGTCATCTTACGAGCAGTACTTC. Its translation is CASRGLAGSSYEQYF.

The rearrangement uses TRBV4-1 and TRBJ2-1, with a weak D call TRBD1 (5 bases). The germline V and J ends were trimmed by 1 base and 0 bases, with 7 bases remaining between them. Germline loops: CDR1 MGHRA, CDR2 YSYEKL. This CDR3 has 15 residues. CDR3 sequence reads: CASSQGGGSYNEQFF. The CDR3 coding sequence is TGCGCCAGCAGCCAAGGGGGCGGCTCCTACAATGAGCAGTTCTTC.

The chain uses TRBV29-1 and TRBJ2-1, with 8 bases identical to TRBD2. The CDR3 covers 14 residues. The germline CDR1 and CDR2 sequences are SQVTM and ANQGSEA. V was pared by 4 bases and J by 4 bases, with 6 bases of the junction left unmatched. The CDR3 nucleotides are TGCAGCGTTGTCGGGACTAGATCTTACAATGAGCAGTTCTTC. It translates to CSVVGTRSYNEQFF.

The chain recombines TRBV9 with TRBJ2-1, with D perhaps TRBD1 (5 bases). The CDR3 has 18 residues. The ends were cut back, 0 bases at V and 0 bases at J, with 16 bases in the middle. Germline values: CDR1 SGDLS, CDR2 YYNGEE. The CDR3 sequence is CASSVGVKSRGSYNEQFF. CDR3 bases: TGTGCCAGCAGCGTAGGGGTTAAGAGTAGGGGCTCCTACAATGAGCAGTTCTTC. Supplemented by reference TRBV9 and TRBJ2-1, the full variable domain reads DSGVTQTPKHLITATGQRVTLRCSPRSGDLSVYWYQQSLDQGLQFLIQYYNGEERAKGNILERFSAQQFPDLHSELNLSSLELGDSALYFCASSVGVKSRGSYNEQFFGPGTRLTVL.

The gene calls are TRBV3-1 (or the pseudogene TRBV3-2) and TRBJ2-5; possible D gene TRBD1, 5 bases. The CDR3 runs 16 residues. Germline-derived CDR1 and CDR2 are LGHDT and YNNKEL (reference sequence). With 1 base removed from V and 1 base from J, the gap between germline ends came to 13 bases. The CDR3 nucleotides read TGTGCCAGCAGCCAAGTTTTCGACAGTTCCCAAGAGACCCAGTACTTC. As protein: CASSQVFDSSQETQYF.

The chain uses TRBV2 and TRBJ2-4, with D hard to call. Trimming stripped 3 bases from V and 5 bases from J, with 11 bases between. The CDR3 length is 14 residues. Germline-derived CDR1 and CDR2 are SNHLY and FYNNEI. The CDR3 is CASSDGQVENIQYF. Written as DNA, the CDR3 is TGTGCCAGCAGTGACGGTCAGGTCGAAAACATTCAGTACTTC.

The chain has TRBV6-6 and TRBJ1-1; perhaps TRBD1 as D (6 bases). This CDR3 spans 16 amino acids. Germline CDR1 is MNHNY and CDR2 is SVGAGI (reference sequence). The V and J ends lost 6 bases and 0 bases respectively, with 17 bases between them. CDR3 nucleotide sequence: TGTGCCAGCAGCGACACCGACAGGCCCTTGAACACTGAAGCTTTCTTT. Translated, it gives CASSDTDRPLNTEAFF.

The V gene is TRBV6-2 or TRBV6-3, the J gene TRBJ1-4; 7 bases fit TRBD1. The V gene end was trimmed by 5 bases and the J gene end by 8 bases; junction bases not matched to a gene: 11. Germline lookup yields CDR1 MNHEY and CDR2 SVGEGT. This CDR3 has 15 amino acids. The CDR3 spells CASSTNDRVGEKLFF. Written as DNA, the CDR3 is TGTGCCAGCAGTACCAATGACAGGGTAGGAGAAAAACTGTTTTTT.

This rearrangement joins TRBV7-2 to TRBJ1-3; D is possibly TRBD1 (6 bases). Per the germline V gene, CDR1 is SGHTA and CDR2 is FQGNSA. V was pared by 0 bases and J by 2 bases, with 8 bases between. This CDR3 comprises 15 residues. CDR3 protein: CASSLAGTTGNTIYF. In nucleotides, the CDR3 is TGTGCCAGCAGCTTAGCGGGGACAACTGGAAACACCATATATTTT.

The CDR3: CASSPHGQGSGEPQHF. In DNA, the CDR3 is TGTGCCAGCAGTCCGCATGGCCAGGGATCCGGAGAGCCCCAGCATTTT. V usage is TRBV28 and J usage is TRBJ1-5, with a weak D call TRBD1 (5 bases). Germline values: CDR1 MDHEN, CDR2 SYDVKM. The CDR3 length is 16 residues. V dropped 5 bases and J dropped 8 bases, with 22 bases sitting between them.

The chain is built from TRBV29-1 and TRBJ2-7; 9 bases match TRBD1. The CDR3 covers 14 residues. CDR1 and CDR2 (germline): SQVTM, ANQGSEA. V lost 5 bases and J lost 6; bases outside the gene matches: 11. CDR3 residues: CSVRSGQGNGEQYF. CDR3 nucleotides: TGCAGCGTTAGATCGGGACAGGGAAACGGCGAGCAGTACTTC.

Comment on this clone: The DNA is omitted, as the CDR3 cannot be located on it reliably, and the CDR3 follows TCRdb's listing. This chain uses TRBV28 with TRBJ1-2. The CDR3 contains 14 residues when both ends are counted. The V gene's germline CDR1 is MDHEN and CDR2 SYDVKM. The CDR3 protein is CASSSSVFRYGYTF.

CDR3 DNA sequence: TGCGCCAGCCACACGGGACTAGCGGGAGACCACGAGCAGTACTTC. Translating gives CASHTGLAGDHEQYF. V gene TRBV10-2 combines with J gene TRBJ2-7; 14 bases fit TRBD2. The CDR3 has 15 amino acids. The trim removed 8 bases at V and 5 bases at J, leaving 8 bases unmatched. The germline V gene encodes CDR1 WSHSY and CDR2 SAAADI.